One sample yielded the 32 T cell receptor beta chains listed below, sequenced in a study of shared clonotypes between healthy human individuals. Clones were sequenced by immunoSEQ multiplex PCR, and TCRdb holds only the in-frame ones, with some missing. The sample shows approximately 480,000 clones, over 60% of them seen only once. Sequencing was done on a sample of PBMCs. These receptors all stem from a woman aged 40 to 55 in good health. Some clones in this sample may be carry-over from other donors' samples.

The chain links TRBV21-1 to TRBJ2-1; the table assigns TRBD2, which was not confirmed against the DNA. TRBV21-1 is tagged as a pseudogene. The CDR3 covers 19 residues. CDR3: CASSKVARDAAHSYNEQFF. CDR3 bases: TGTGCCAGCAGCAAAGTTGCGAGGGATGCGGCTCACTCCTACAATGAGCAGTTCTTC.

The chain couples TRBV2 to TRBJ1-1, with D possibly TRBD1 on 6 matching bases. From germline, CDR1 is SNHLY and CDR2 FYNNEI. CDR3 length: 15 residues. The V end lost 4 bases, the J end lost 4 bases, and 16 bases lay between the germline ends. CDR3 sequence (DNA): TGTGCCAGCAGTGTTACGGTTGGGGGCGGCACTGAAGCTTTCTTT. Translating it yields CASSVTVGGGTEAFF.

The rearrangement uses TRBV28 and TRBJ2-5; possible D gene TRBD2, 5 bases. The CDR3 runs to 15 residues. The germline V gene encodes CDR1 MDHEN and CDR2 SYDVKM. Between the trimmed V and J ends, which lost 2 bases and 0 bases, there was a span of 10 bases. CDR3 region: CASSLRDAYQETQYF. The CDR3 DNA reads TGTGCCAGCAGTTTACGGGATGCGTACCAAGAGACCCAGTACTTC.

This sequence joins TRBV6-5 and TRBJ2-2, with a tentative D call TRBD2 (6 bases). The CDR3 has 13 residues. The germline V gene has CDR1 MNHEY and CDR2 SVGAGI. V lost 2 bases, J lost 9 bases, and 10 bases lay in between. CDR3 in DNA: TGTGCCAGCAGTTACAGGGAGGACAGGGAGCTGTTTTTT. Its protein product is CASSYREDRELFF.

The V gene is TRBV9, the J gene TRBJ2-1; unclear D gene. CDR3 size: 14 residues. Germline V gene lookup returns CDR1 SGDLS and CDR2 YYNGEE. The V end lost 4 bases, the J end lost 1 base, and 9 bases lay between the germline ends. CDR3 sequence: CASSLAGSYNEQFF. The CDR3 coding sequence is TGTGCCAGCAGCCTTGCAGGATCCTACAATGAGCAGTTCTTC.

As to this clone: A clone one base away is much larger, so this may be a read error. Other DNA sequences within the sample encode an identical CDR3. This chain links TRBV30 with TRBJ1-5; D gene ambiguous. The V and J ends lost 3 bases and 2 bases respectively, with 11 bases between them. The CDR3 consists of 14 residues. Germline V gene sequence: CDR1 GTSNPN, CDR2 SVGIG (reference sequence). CDR3 DNA sequence: TGTGCCTGGAGCAAAGGCGGGGGCAATCAGCCCCAGCATTTT. Its translation is CAWSKGGGNQPQHF.

V gene TRBV18 combines with J gene TRBJ1-6, with D possibly matching TRBD1 (6 bases). V was cut by 4 bases and J by 12 bases, with 10 bases left in between. The CDR3 covers 12 residues. The germline CDR1 and CDR2 sequences are KGHSH and LQKENI. In nucleotides, the CDR3 is TGTGCCAGCTCACTAGGGGGAAAACCCCTCCACTTT. Its protein product is CASSLGGKPLHF.

This sequence joins TRBV7-8 and TRBJ2-5; 8 bases agree with TRBD2. Germline V gives CDR1 SGHVS, CDR2 FQNEAQ. The CDR3 has 15 residues. J lost 4 bases, V lost 6 bases, and 10 bases had no gene match. This chain's CDR3 is CASRSGRGILETQYF. CDR3 sequence (DNA): TGTGCCAGCAGATCCGGGAGGGGGATCCTAGAGACCCAGTACTTC.

J is TRBJ2-3 and V is TRBV9; D not resolved. The germline V gene has CDR1 SGDLS and CDR2 YYNGEE. This CDR3 region has 18 residues. The ends were cut back, 1 base at V and 2 bases at J, with 20 bases in the middle. CDR3 sequence (DNA): TGTGCCAGCAGCGTAAGTTCGGAACCCGGAGCTAACACAGATACGCAGTATTTT. It is translated as CASSVSSEPGANTDTQYF.

The J gene is TRBJ2-2, the V gene TRBV11-3; no clear D gene. V shed 6 bases and J shed 2 bases, with 7 bases lying between them. The CDR3 extends over 13 amino acids. Germline CDR1 is SGHNT and CDR2 is YENEEA. The DNA for the CDR3 is TGTGCCAGCAGGGACCTTAACACCGGGGAGCTGTTTTTT. Its translation: CASRDLNTGELFF.

The CDR3 reads CASRPRTGGYEQYF. The CDR3 region has the DNA TGCGCCAGCAGGCCCCGGACAGGGGGCTACGAGCAGTACTTC. The rearrangement uses TRBV5-1 and TRBJ2-7; 10 bases align to TRBD1. Trimming cost V 5 bases and J 3 bases; bases outside gene matches: 5. Germline CDR1 is SGHRS and CDR2 is YFSETQ. CDR3 size: 14 residues.

The chain uses TRBV18 and TRBJ1-1; D is unclear. Germline V gene data show CDR1 as KGHSH and CDR2 as LQKENI. The V and J ends lost 0 bases and 3 bases respectively, with 8 bases between them. This CDR3 has 14 amino acids. The CDR3: CASSPPWRDTEAFF. The CDR3 DNA sequence: TGTGCCAGCTCACCACCTTGGAGGGACACTGAAGCTTTCTTT.

The chain is built from TRBV2 and TRBJ2-5; no clear D gene. Trimming took off 1 base at V and 5 bases at J, with 14 bases between the two ends. CDR1 is SNHLY, CDR2 FYNNEI, per germline. The CDR3 contains 15 residues. The CDR3 region has the DNA TGTGCCAGCAGTGAAGTGGCCGGAGTTGGTGAGACCCAGTACTTC. The encoded protein is CASSEVAGVGETQYF.

V and J are TRBV9 and TRBJ2-1; 11 nucleotides line up with TRBD2. CDR1 and CDR2 (germline): SGDLS, YYNGEE. CDR3 length: 15 amino acids. J was trimmed by 6 bases and V by 3 bases; bases with no gene match: 5. CDR3 in DNA: TGTGCCAGCAGCGATAGCGGGAGGGACGGCAATGAGCAGTTCTTC. Its translation: CASSDSGRDGNEQFF.

This clone was observed once. The chain is built from TRBV6-5 and TRBJ1-4; 7 nucleotides align to TRBD1. The CDR3 consists of 16 residues. Looked up from germline, CDR1 is MNHEY and CDR2 is SVGAGI. The V gene end was trimmed by 0 bases and the J gene end by 5 bases; junction bases not matched to a gene: 6. Here the CDR3 reads CASSYSNRGENEKLFF. CDR3 DNA: TGTGCCAGCAGTTACTCAAACAGGGGTGAAAATGAAAAACTGTTTTTT.

The V and J genes are TRBV7-6 and TRBJ2-5, with a weak D call TRBD2 (6 bases). V dropped 4 bases and J dropped 4 bases, with 13 bases sitting between them. CDR1 and CDR2 (germline): SGHVS, FNYEAQ. The length of the CDR3 is 14 residues. The CDR3 spells CASSSRGNGETQYF. CDR3 nucleotides: TGTGCCAGCAGCTCCCGCGGGAATGGAGAGACCCAGTACTTC.

The chain combines TRBV27 with TRBJ1-2; D possibly corresponds to TRBD1 (5 bases). CDR3 length: 17 residues. V dropped 2 bases and J dropped 4 bases, with 20 bases sitting between them. Germline CDR1 is MNHEY and CDR2 is SMNVEV (reference sequence). This CDR3 reads CASSLGQGGVSTYGYTF. As DNA, the CDR3 is TGTGCCAGCAGTTTAGGGCAGGGTGGTGTAAGCACCTATGGCTACACCTTC.

This clone was observed many times. The chain carries TRBV29-1 and TRBJ2-7, with 12 bases aligning to TRBD1. Germline V lookup: CDR1 SQVTM, CDR2 ANQGSEA. This CDR3 is built from 16 residues. The V segment lost 6 bases and the J segment 7 bases; nucleotides outside the gene matches: 16. The CDR3, as DNA: TGCAGCGTCACAGGGACAGGGGGCCAGAGGTGGGAAGAGCAGTACTTC. Encoded protein: CSVTGTGGQRWEEQYF.

The J gene is TRBJ2-1, the V gene TRBV6-5; TRBD2 matches at 11 bases. This CDR3 comprises 16 residues. Germline V gene sequence: CDR1 MNHEY, CDR2 SVGAGI. V lost 2 bases and J lost 5; bases outside the gene matches: 5. The CDR3 nucleotides read TGTGCCAGCAGTTACGAGGCGGGACTAGCGGACAATGAGCAGTTCTTC. Its protein is CASSYEAGLADNEQFF.

The chain joins TRBV10-3 to TRBJ1-1; possible D gene TRBD1, 5 bases. Trimming took 7 bases from V and 8 from J, leaving 14 bases between them. The CDR3 contains 12 residues. Per germline, CDR1 ENHRY and CDR2 SYGVKD. This CDR3 is CAITTGREEAFF. As DNA, the CDR3 is TGTGCCATCACTACGGGACGGGAGGAAGCTTTCTTT.

The chain combines TRBV10-1 with TRBJ1-3, with a possible D match to TRBD1 (6 bases). The germline V gene has CDR1 WNHNN and CDR2 SYGVQD (reference sequence). V shed 7 bases and J shed 0 bases, with 13 bases lying between them. The CDR3 runs to 15 residues. CDR3 amino acids: CASTETGLSGNTIYF. In DNA, the CDR3 is TGCGCCAGCACCGAGACAGGACTCTCTGGAAACACCATATATTTT.

This chain uses TRBV7-2 with TRBJ2-2; possibly TRBD1 or TRBD2 for D (5 bases each). This CDR3 has 15 amino acids. V lost 5 bases and J 2 bases, leaving 12 bases between the germline ends. Per the germline V gene, CDR1 is SGHTA and CDR2 is FQGNSA. In nucleotides, the CDR3 is TGTGCCAGCAGCGCCCGGGACCCCAACACCGGGGAGCTGTTTTTT. Its translation is CASSARDPNTGELFF.

A remark on this clone: A clone one base away is much larger, so this may be a read error. This sequence joins TRBV6-1 and TRBJ1-5, with D unclear. The germline V gene has CDR1 MNHNS and CDR2 SASEGT. V dropped 2 bases and J dropped 0 bases, with 5 bases sitting between them. CDR3 length: 14 amino acids. The CDR3 protein is CASSEQVSNQPQHF. The DNA of the CDR3 is TGTGCCAGCAGTGAACAGGTTAGCAATCAGCCCCAGCATTTT.

The chain employs TRBV18 and TRBJ2-5; the D gene is possibly TRBD2 (6 bases). The CDR3 is 16 amino acids. The V end lost 1 base, the J end lost 3 bases, and 15 bases lay between the germline ends. Germline CDR1 is KGHSH and CDR2 is LQKENI. The DNA for the CDR3 is TGTGCCAGCTCACCACTAGTGGGAGGACCCGAAGAGACCCAGTACTTC. The encoded protein is CASSPLVGGPEETQYF.

The chain links TRBV4-1 to TRBJ1-6, with D possibly being TRBD1 (5 bases). The CDR3 consists of 15 residues. Germline V lookup: CDR1 MGHRA, CDR2 YSYEKL. The V gene lost 4 bases and the J gene lost 5 bases, with 12 bases spanning the gap. The CDR3 DNA is TGCGCCAGCAGCCCTGTGGGGGTCGATAATTCACCCCTCCACTTT. Encoded protein: CASSPVGVDNSPLHF.

This rearrangement joins TRBV7-2 to TRBJ2-3, with 7 bases fitting TRBD2. CDR1 SGHTA and CDR2 FQGNSA come from the germline V gene. The CDR3 sequence is 15 residues long. The V and J ends lost 2 bases and 4 bases, in that order; junction bases with no gene match: 6. The CDR3 nucleotides are TGTGCCAGCAGCTTAAGTGGGAGGGGCCCAGATACGCAGTATTTT. As protein: CASSLSGRGPDTQYF.

As DNA, the CDR3 is TGCGCCAGCAGCCAAAGGCCCAGGGGACTAGCATACAATGAGCAGTTCTTC. Amino acids: CASSQRPRGLAYNEQFF. The rearrangement joins TRBV4-3 to TRBJ2-1; TRBD2 aligns across 9 bases. The trim removed 2 bases at V and 4 bases at J, leaving 9 bases unmatched. Germline V CDR1 and CDR2: LGHNA, YSLEER. The length of the CDR3 is 17 residues.

This CDR3 is CASNWGMDTEAFF. CDR3 DNA: TGTGCCAGCAATTGGGGGATGGACACTGAAGCTTTCTTT. The chain is built from TRBV28 and TRBJ1-1, with a weak D call TRBD1 (5 bases). Per the germline V gene, CDR1 is MDHEN and CDR2 is SYDVKM. Deletions cut 7 bases from V and 3 bases from J, with 12 bases between. This CDR3 is 13 amino acids long.

Written as DNA, the CDR3 is TGTGCCAGCAGCACTAGCGGGAGGTTTAGTGAGCAGTTCTTC. Encoded protein: CASSTSGRFSEQFF. V is TRBV27 and J is TRBJ2-1; the match to TRBD2 covers 12 bases. This CDR3 comprises 14 residues. Germline V CDR1 and CDR2: MNHEY, SMNVEV (reference sequence). J gave up 9 bases and V 6 bases, and 6 bases lay outside the gene matches.

This clone occurred once. V is TRBV7-9 and J is TRBJ1-3; D ambiguous. CDR1 SEHNR and CDR2 FQNEAQ come from the germline V gene (reference sequence). V shed 5 bases and J shed 0 bases, with 17 bases lying between them. The CDR3 extends over 17 amino acids. CDR3 protein: CASSTDSGSLSGNTIYF. CDR3 nucleotide sequence: TGTGCCAGCAGCACGGACTCGGGGTCTCTCTCTGGAAACACCATATATTTT.

V and J are TRBV6-5 and TRBJ2-5; 8 nucleotides agree with TRBD2. Germline CDR1 is MNHEY and CDR2 is SVGAGI. The junction had 6 bases not matched to a gene; V was cut back by 0 bases and J by 3 bases. CDR3 length: 16 residues. CDR3 coding DNA: TGTGCCAGCAGTTACTCGAGGACTAGCAGCAAAGAGACCCAGTACTTC. This encodes CASSYSRTSSKETQYF.

The chain is built from TRBV9 and TRBJ1-1, with D possibly matching TRBD1 (5 bases). V lost 3 bases and J lost 0, with 27 bases in between. The CDR3 totals 20 residues. CDR1 is SGDLS, CDR2 YYNGEE, per germline. The CDR3 sequence: CASSARETGKVRTMNTEAFF. CDR3 DNA: TGTGCCAGCAGCGCCCGGGAGACGGGGAAGGTGAGGACAATGAACACTGAAGCTTTCTTT.